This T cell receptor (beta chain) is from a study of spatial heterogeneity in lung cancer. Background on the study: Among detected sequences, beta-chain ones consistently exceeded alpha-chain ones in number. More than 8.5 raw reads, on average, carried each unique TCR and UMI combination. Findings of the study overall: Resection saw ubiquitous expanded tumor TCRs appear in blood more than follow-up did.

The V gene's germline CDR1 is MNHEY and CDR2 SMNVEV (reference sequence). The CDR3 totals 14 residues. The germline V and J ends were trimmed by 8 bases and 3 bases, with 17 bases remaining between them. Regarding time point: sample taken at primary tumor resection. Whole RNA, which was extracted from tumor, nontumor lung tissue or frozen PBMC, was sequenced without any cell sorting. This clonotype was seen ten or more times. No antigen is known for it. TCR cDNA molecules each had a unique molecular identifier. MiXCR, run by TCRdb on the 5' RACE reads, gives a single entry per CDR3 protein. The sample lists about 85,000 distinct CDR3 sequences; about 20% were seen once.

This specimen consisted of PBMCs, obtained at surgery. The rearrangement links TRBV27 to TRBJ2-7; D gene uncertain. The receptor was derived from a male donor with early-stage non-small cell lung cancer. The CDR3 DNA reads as TGTGCCAGCCGCGTCGCCGGAACCTACTACGAGCAGTACTTC. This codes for CASRVAGTYYEQYF.